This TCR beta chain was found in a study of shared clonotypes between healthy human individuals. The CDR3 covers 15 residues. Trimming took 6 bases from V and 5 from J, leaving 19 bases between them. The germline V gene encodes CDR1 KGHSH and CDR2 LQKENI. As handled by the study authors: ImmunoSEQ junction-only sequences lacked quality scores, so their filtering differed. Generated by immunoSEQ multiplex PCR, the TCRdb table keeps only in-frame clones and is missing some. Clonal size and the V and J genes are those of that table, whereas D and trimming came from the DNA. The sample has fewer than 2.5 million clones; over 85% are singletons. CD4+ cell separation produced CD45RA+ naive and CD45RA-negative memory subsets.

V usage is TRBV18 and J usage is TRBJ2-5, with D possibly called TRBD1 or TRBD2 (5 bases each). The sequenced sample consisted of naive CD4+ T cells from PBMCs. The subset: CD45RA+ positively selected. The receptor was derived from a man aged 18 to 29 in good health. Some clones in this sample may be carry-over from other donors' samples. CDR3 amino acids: CASSRGDVARETQYF. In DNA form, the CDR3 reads TGTGCCAGCTCTCGAGGGGACGTCGCTCGTGAGACCCAGTACTTC.